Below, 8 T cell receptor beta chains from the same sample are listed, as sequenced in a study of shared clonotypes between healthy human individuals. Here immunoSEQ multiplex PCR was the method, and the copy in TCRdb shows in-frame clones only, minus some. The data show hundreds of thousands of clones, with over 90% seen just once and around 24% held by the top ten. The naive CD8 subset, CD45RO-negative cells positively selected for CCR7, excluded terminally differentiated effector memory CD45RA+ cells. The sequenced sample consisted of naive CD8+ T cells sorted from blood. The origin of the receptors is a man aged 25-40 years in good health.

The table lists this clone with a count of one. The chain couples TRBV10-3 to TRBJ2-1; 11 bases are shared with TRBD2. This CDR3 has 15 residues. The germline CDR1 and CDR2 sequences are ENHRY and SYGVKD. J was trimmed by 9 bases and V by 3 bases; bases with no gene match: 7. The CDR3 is CAISDGVAGGSEQFF. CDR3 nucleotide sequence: TGTGCCATCAGTGATGGGGTAGCGGGAGGGAGTGAGCAGTTCTTC.

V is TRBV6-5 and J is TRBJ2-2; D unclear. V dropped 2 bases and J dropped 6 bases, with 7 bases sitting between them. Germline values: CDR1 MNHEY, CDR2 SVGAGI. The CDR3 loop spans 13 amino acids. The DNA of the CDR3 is TGTGCCAGCAGTTACGTCAAGGCCGGGGAGCTGTTTTTT. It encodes CASSYVKAGELFF.

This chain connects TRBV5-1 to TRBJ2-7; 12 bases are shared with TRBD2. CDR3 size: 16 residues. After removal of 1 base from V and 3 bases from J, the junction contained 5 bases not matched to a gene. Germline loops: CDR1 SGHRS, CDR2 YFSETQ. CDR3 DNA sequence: TGCGCCAGCAGCTTGAGGGGGACTAGCGGGTACTACGAGCAGTACTTC. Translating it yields CASSLRGTSGYYEQYF.

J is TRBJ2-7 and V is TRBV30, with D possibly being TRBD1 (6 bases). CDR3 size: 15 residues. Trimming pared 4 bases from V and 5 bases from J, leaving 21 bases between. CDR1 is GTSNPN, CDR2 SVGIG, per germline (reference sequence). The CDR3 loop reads CAWIPFVGHRDEQYF. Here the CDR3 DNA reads TGTGCCTGGATTCCATTCGTGGGCCACAGGGACGAGCAGTACTTC.

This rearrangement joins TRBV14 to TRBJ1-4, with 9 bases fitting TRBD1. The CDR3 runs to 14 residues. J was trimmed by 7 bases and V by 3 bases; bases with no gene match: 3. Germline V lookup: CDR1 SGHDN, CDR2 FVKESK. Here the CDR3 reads CASSHRDRAEKLFF. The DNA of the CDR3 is TGTGCCAGCAGCCACCGGGACAGGGCTGAAAAACTGTTTTTT.

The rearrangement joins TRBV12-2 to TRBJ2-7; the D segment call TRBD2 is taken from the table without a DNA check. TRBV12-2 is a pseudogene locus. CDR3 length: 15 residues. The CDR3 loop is CASRLVLAGTYEQYF. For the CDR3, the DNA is TGTGCAAGTCGCTTAGTGTTAGCGGGGACCTACGAGCAGTACTTC.

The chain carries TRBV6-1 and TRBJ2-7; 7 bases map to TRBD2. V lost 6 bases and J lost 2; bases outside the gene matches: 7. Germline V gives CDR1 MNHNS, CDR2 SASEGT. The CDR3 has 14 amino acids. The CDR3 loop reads CASRPGRAPYEQYF. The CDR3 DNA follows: TGTGCCAGCAGACCGGGGAGGGCCCCCTACGAGCAGTACTTC.

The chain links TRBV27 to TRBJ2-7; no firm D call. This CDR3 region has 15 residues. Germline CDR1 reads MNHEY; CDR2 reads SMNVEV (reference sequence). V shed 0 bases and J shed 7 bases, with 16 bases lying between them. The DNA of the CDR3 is TGTGCCAGCAGTTTATCTCAAGGCCCCCTCGGGGAGCAGTACTTC. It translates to CASSLSQGPLGEQYF.